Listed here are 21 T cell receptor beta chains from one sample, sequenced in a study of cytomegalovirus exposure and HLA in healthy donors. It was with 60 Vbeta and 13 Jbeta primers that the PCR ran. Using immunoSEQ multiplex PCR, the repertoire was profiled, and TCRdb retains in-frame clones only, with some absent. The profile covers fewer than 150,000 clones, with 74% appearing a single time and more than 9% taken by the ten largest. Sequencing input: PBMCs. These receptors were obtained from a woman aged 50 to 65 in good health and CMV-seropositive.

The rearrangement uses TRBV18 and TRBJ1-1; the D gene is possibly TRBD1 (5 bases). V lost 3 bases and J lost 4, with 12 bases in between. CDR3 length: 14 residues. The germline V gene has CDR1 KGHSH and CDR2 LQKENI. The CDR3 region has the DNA TGTGCCAGCTCACCTAACCTAGACAGCACTGAAGCTTTCTTT. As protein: CASSPNLDSTEAFF. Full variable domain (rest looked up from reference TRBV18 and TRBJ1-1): NAGVMQNPRHLVRRRGQEARLRCSPMKGHSHVYWYRQLPEEGLKFMVYLQKENIIDESGMPKERFSAEFPKEGPSILRIQQVVRGDSAAYFCASSPNLDSTEAFFGQGTRLTVV.

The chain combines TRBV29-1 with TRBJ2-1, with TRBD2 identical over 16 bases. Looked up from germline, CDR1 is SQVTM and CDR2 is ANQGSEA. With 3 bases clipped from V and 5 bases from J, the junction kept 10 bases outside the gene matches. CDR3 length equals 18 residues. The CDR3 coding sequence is TGCAGCGTTGAGCCGGGACTAGCGGGAGGGGGCGGTAACAATGAGCAGTTCTTC. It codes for CSVEPGLAGGGGNNEQFF.

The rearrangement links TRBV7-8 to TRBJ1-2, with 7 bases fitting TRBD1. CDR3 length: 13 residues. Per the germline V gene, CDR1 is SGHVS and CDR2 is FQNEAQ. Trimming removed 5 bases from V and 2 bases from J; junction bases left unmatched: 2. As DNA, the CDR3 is TGTGCCAGCAGCCTACAGGGGAACTATGGCTACACCTTC. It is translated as CASSLQGNYGYTF.

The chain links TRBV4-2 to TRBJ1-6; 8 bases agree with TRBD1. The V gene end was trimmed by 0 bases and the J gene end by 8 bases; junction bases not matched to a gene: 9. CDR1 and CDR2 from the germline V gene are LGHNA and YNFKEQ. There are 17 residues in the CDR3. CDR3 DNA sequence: TGTGCCAGCAGCCAAGATGGGGCAGGGGGCAATGATTCACCCCTCCACTTT. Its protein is CASSQDGAGGNDSPLHF.

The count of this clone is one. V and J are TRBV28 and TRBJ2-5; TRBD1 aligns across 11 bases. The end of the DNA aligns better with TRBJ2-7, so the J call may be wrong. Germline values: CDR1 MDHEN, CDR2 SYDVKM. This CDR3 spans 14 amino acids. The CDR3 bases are TGTGCCAGTTTCGGGACAGGGGGCTCCTACGAGCAGTACTTC. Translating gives CASFGTGGSYEQYF.

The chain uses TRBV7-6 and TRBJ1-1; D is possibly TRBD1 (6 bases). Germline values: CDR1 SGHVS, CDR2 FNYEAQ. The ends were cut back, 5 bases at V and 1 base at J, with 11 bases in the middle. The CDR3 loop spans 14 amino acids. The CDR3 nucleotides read TGTGCCAGCAGCGCAGGGGAAGGGAACACTGAAGCTTTCTTT. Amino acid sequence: CASSAGEGNTEAFF.

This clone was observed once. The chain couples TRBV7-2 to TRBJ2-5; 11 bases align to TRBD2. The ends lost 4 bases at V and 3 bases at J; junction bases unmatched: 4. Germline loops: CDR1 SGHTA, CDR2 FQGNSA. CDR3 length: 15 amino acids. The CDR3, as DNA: TGTGCCAGCAGCTCCAGACTAGCGGGAAAAGAGACCCAGTACTTC. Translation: CASSSRLAGKETQYF.

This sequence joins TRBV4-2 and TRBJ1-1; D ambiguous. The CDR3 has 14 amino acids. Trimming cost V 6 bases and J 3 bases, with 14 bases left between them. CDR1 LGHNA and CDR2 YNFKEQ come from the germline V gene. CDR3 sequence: CASSGSGSHTEAFF. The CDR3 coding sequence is TGTGCCAGCAGTGGGTCCGGGTCCCACACTGAAGCTTTCTTT.

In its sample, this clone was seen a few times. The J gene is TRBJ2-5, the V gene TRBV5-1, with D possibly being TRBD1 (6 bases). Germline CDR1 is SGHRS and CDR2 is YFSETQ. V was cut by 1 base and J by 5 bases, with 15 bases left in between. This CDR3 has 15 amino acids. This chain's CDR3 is CASSLSGQPWETQYF. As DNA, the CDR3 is TGCGCCAGCAGCTTGAGCGGACAGCCCTGGGAGACCCAGTACTTC.

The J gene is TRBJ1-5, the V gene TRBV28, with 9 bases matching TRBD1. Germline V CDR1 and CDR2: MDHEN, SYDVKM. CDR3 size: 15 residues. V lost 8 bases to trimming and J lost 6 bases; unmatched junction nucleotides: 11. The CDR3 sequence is CASLPGDRVLQPQHF. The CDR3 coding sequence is TGTGCCAGCCTGCCGGGGGACAGGGTTCTTCAGCCCCAGCATTTT. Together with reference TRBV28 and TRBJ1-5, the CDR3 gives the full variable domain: DVKVTQSSRYLVKRTGEKVFLECVQDMDHENMFWYRQDPGLGLRLIYFSYDVKMKEKGDIPEGYSVSREKKERFSLILESASTNQTSMYLCASLPGDRVLQPQHFGDGTRLSIL.

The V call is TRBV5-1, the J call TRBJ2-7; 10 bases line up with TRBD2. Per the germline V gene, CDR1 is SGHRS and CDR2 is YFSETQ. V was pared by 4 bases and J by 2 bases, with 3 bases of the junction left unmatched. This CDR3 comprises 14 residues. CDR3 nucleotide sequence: TGCGCCAGCAGCGCGAGCGGGGGGGCCTACGAGCAGTACTTC. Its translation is CASSASGGAYEQYF.

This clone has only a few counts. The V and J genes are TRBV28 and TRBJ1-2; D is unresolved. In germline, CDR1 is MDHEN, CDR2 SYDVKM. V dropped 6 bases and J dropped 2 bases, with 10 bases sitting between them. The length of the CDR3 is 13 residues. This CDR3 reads CASRPTVNYGYTF. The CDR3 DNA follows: TGTGCCAGCAGACCTACAGTCAACTATGGCTACACCTTC.

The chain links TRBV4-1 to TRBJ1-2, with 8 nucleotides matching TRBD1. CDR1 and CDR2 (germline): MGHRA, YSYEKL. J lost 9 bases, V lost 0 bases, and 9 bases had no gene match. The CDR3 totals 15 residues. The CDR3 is CASSQDRTYRGSYTF. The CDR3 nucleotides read TGCGCCAGCAGCCAAGATCGGACTTACAGGGGGAGCTACACCTTC.

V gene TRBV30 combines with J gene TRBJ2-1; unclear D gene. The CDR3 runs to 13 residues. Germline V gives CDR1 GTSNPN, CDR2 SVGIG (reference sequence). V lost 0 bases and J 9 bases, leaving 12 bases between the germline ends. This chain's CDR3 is CAWSVFSRLEQFF. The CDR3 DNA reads TGTGCCTGGAGTGTTTTTTCGCGCCTTGAGCAGTTCTTC.

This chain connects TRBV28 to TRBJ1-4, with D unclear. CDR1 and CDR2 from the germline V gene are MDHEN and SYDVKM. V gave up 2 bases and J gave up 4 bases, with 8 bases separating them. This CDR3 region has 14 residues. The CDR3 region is CASSLGQINEKLFF. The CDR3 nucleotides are TGTGCCAGCAGTTTAGGGCAGATTAATGAAAAACTGTTTTTT. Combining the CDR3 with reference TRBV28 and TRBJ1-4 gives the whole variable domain DVKVTQSSRYLVKRTGEKVFLECVQDMDHENMFWYRQDPGLGLRLIYFSYDVKMKEKGDIPEGYSVSREKKERFSLILESASTNQTSMYLCASSLGQINEKLFFGSGTQLSVL.

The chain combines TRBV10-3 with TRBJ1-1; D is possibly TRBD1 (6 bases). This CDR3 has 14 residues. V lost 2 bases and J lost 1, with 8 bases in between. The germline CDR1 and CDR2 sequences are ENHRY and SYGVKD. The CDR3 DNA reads TGTGCCATCAGTGAGGGGGGCTCGAACACTGAAGCTTTCTTT. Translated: CAISEGGSNTEAFF.

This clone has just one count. The CDR3 DNA follows: TGTGCCAGCAGTGAACGGGACAATCAGCCCCAGCATTTT. Its protein product is CASSERDNQPQHF. The chain couples TRBV6-1 to TRBJ1-5; D gene unclear. With 2 bases removed from V and 3 bases from J, the gap between germline ends came to 5 bases. This CDR3 is 13 amino acids long. CDR1 MNHNS and CDR2 SASEGT come from the germline V gene.

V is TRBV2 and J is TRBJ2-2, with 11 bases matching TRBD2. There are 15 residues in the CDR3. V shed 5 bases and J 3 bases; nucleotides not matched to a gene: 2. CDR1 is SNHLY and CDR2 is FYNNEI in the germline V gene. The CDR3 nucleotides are TGTGCCAGCAGTTCGGGACTAGCGGACACCGGGGAGCTGTTTTTT. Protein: CASSSGLADTGELFF.

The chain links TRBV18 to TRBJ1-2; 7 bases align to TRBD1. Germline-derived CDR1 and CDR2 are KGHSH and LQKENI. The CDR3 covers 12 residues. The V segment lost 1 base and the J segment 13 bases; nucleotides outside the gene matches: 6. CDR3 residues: CASSPLGQPTTF. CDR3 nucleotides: TGTGCCAGCTCACCACTGGGACAGCCAACCACCTTC.

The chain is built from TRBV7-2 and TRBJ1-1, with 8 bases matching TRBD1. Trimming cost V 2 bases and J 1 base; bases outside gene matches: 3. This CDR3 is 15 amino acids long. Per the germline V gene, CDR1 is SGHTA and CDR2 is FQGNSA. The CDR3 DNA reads TGTGCCAGCAGCTTAAACAGGGGGTGGAACACTGAAGCTTTCTTT. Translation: CASSLNRGWNTEAFF.

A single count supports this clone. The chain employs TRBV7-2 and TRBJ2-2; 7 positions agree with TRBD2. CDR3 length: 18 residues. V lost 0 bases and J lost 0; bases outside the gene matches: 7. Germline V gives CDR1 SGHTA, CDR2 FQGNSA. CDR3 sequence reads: CASSLAGLVTTNTGELFF. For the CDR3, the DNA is TGTGCCAGCAGCTTAGCTGGACTAGTTACAACGAACACCGGGGAGCTGTTTTTT.